The rows below give T cell receptor beta chains drawn from one sample of a study of lymphopenia after photon versus proton radiotherapy. This table comes from immunoSEQ multiplex PCR, and its TCRdb copy is limited to in-frame clones, with some not included. Of about 70,000 clones detected, 85% to 95% appear once; the ten largest clones hold approximately 2.1%. The sequenced sample was peripheral blood, obtained from a patient treated with photon-based radiotherapy. These receptors all stem from a woman aged 40 to 50 with cholangiocarcinoma. The CDR3 runs from the conserved cysteine through the conserved F or W. Each record gives: clone size, J gene, D gene, V gene, CDR3 protein, CDR3 DNA. The D gene is left open where the match is weak. Clone size appears in some rows only: once, few, many, or a class for an expanded clone.

>once|TRBJ1-1|NA|TRBV5-5
CASGLPGGWATEAFF
TGTGCCAGCGGGTTGCCGGGAGGTTGGGCCACTGAAGCTTTCTTT
>NA|TRBJ2-2|NA|TRBV9
CASSPRGSPNTGELFF
TGTGCCAGCAGCCCTCGAGGATCCCCGAACACCGGGGAGCTGTTTTTT
>few|TRBJ1-5|NA|TRBV10-2
CASSPQSWPQHF
TGCGCCAGCAGTCCCCAAAGTTGGCCCCAGCATTTT
>NA|TRBJ2-7|NA|TRBV4-1
CASSQERVAYEQYF
TGCGCCAGCAGCCAAGAAAGGGTAGCCTACGAGCAGTACTTC
>NA|TRBJ1-2|TRBD1|TRBV10-3
CAISQDRQANYGYTF
TGTGCCATCAGCCAGGACAGGCAGGCTAACTATGGCTACACCTTC
>NA|TRBJ2-7|NA|TRBV29-1
CSVEGRDSYEQYF
TGCAGCGTTGAAGGGCGTGACTCCTACGAGCAGTACTTC
>NA|TRBJ1-2|NA|TRBV7-2
CASSPVSGPVGYTF
TGTGCCAGCAGCCCCGTCAGCGGGCCTGTCGGCTACACCTTC
>few|TRBJ2-5|TRBD2|TRBV6-1
CASSELAGDSRETQYF
TGTGCCAGCAGTGAACTAGCGGGGGATAGTAGGGAGACCCAGTACTTC
>NA|TRBJ2-3|NA|TRBV5-4
CASSQGRDTQYF
TGTGCCAGCAGCCAAGGGAGGGATACGCAGTATTTT
>NA|TRBJ2-2|NA|TRBV14
CASSQDYTGTNTGELFF
TGTGCCAGCAGCCAAGATTACACAGGGACGAACACCGGGGAGCTGTTTTTT
>few|TRBJ2-5|NA|TRBV7-3
CASSDTGTPGETQYF
TGTGCCAGCAGCGACACCGGGACTCCCGGGGAGACCCAGTACTTC
>NA|TRBJ2-7|NA|TRBV2
CASSRDSTEYF
TGTGCCAGCTCACGGGACTCCACGGAGTACTTC
>once|TRBJ2-3|NA|TRBV30
CAWSVDPTDTQYF
TGTGCCTGGAGTGTAGATCCCACAGATACGCAGTATTTT
>NA|TRBJ2-3|TRBD1|TRBV29-1
CSVGKGQGPTDTQYF
TGCAGCGTTGGGAAGGGACAGGGGCCCACAGATACGCAGTATTTT
>NA|TRBJ1-6|NA|TRBV14
CASSQSGGLVDSPLHF
TGTGCCAGCAGCCAATCGGGGGGACTGGTTGATTCACCCCTCCACTTT
>NA|TRBJ2-6|NA|TRBV19
CATAGSSGANVLTF
TGTGCCACAGCAGGGAGCTCTGGGGCCAACGTCCTGACTTTC